This TCR beta chain was recovered during a study of T cell repertoires in cytomegalovirus infection (dated by TCRdb to about 2019). The study in broad terms: The HLA type of each donor mattered for the analysis, because public TCR beta signatures pointed to carriage of CMV infection along with the matching HLA type.

This clonotype showed up many times. This receptor's antigen is unknown. Base qualities are missing; no much larger clone stands one base away. The investigation overall reported the following: Carriers of CMV infection plus the relevant HLA type were discriminated by the cumulative frequency of public TCR beta family members in the study cohort and in an independent roughly 370-donor cohort. The ex vivo response was dominated by HLA-C-restricted CMV-specific TCR beta clonotypes, which also provided the single most frequent clonotype in two of eight donors.

V lost 6 bases and J lost 0 bases; the stretch between them is 8 bases long. The CDR3 numbers 13 residues from cysteine through phenylalanine. The DNA shown is the 39-base CDR3, in frame from base 1. CDR1 and CDR2, looked up from the germline V gene, are SNHLY and FYNNEI. The sequencer listed for this sample is Illumina HiSeq 1500. TCRdb reran the public reads through fastp at Q25 and MiXCR, keeping productive beta chains. Rows with one shared CDR3 protein collapse into an entry with the most common genes and DNA. Counted in this sample were 100,000 to 150,000 distinct CDR3 sequences; more than 7% of them appeared once. Around a tenth of the sample is held by the ten biggest clonotypes.

The receptor's source is a human donor in good health (CMV status not recorded). Some clones in this sample may be carry-over from other donors' samples. The chain links TRBV2 with TRBJ1-2, with no confident D gene call. Sequences were obtained from PBMCs. The DNA reads as follows: TGTGCCAGCAGAACGGTAGCTAACTATGGCTACACCTTC. Its amino acids are CASRTVANYGYTF.